Each of the 10 T cell receptor beta chains below was sequenced from the same sample in a study of T-cell memory formation after mild COVID-19. TCRdb ran MiXCR on the 5' RACE reads and lists one entry per CDR3 protein. The profile shows 200,000 to 250,000 distinct CDR3 sequences, around 9.5% of them singletons. The sequencing sample was made of PBMCs or a T cell subset sorted from them (not recorded which). Receptors were obtained from a man between 18 and 29 years old who had mild COVID-19 (a few samples of this study predate the infection). Cell type and time point are not known.

The sample holds a few counts of this clonotype. The V call is TRBV7-3, the J call TRBJ1-2, with a weak D call TRBD1 (5 bases). The germline V gene has CDR1 SGHTA and CDR2 FQGTGA. The CDR3 length is 13 residues. The ends were cut back, 3 bases at V and 5 bases at J, with 10 bases in the middle. The CDR3 spells CASSFDSQYGYTF. The CDR3 DNA reads TGTGCCAGCAGCTTCGACAGCCAATATGGCTACACCTTC.

The CDR3 bases are TGCAGCGTTCCAAGGGACAGGGGGCTGTTCGGGGAGCTGTTTTTT. Amino acid sequence: CSVPRDRGLFGELFF. The V and J genes are TRBV29-1 and TRBJ2-2, with 12 nucleotides matching TRBD1. V was pared by 5 bases and J by 7 bases, with 8 bases of the junction left unmatched. Per germline, CDR1 SQVTM and CDR2 ANQGSEA. This CDR3 comprises 15 residues.

This clonotype was seen ten or more times. The chain carries TRBV20-1 and TRBJ1-1; D call uncertain. The CDR3 sequence is 14 residues long. Germline-derived CDR1 and CDR2 are DFQATT and SNEGSKA (reference sequence). V shed 0 bases and J shed 0 bases, with 8 bases lying between them. The chain's CDR3 is CSAREPGLNTEAFF. Written as DNA, the CDR3 is TGCAGTGCTAGAGAGCCCGGTTTGAACACTGAAGCTTTCTTT.

In this sample, this clonotype turned up many times. The chain carries TRBV7-3 and TRBJ2-3; D remains unclear. Germline assignment: CDR1 SGHTA and CDR2 FQGTGA. V dropped 2 bases and J dropped 1 base, with 16 bases sitting between them. This CDR3 contains 17 residues. CDR3 in amino acids: CASSLRAASWGTDTQYF. CDR3 DNA: TGTGCCAGCAGCTTACGTGCCGCGTCCTGGGGCACAGATACGCAGTATTTT.

This clonotype has at least ten counts. The chain combines TRBV10-3 with TRBJ1-1, with D perhaps matching TRBD1 (5 bases). V shed 9 bases and J shed 4 bases, with 21 bases lying between them. The germline V gene encodes CDR1 ENHRY and CDR2 SYGVKD. This CDR3 has 15 residues. CDR3 residues: CAIGTAARRGTEAFF. CDR3 sequence (DNA): TGTGCCATAGGGACGGCCGCCCGGCGGGGCACTGAAGCTTTCTTT.

V gene TRBV11-2 combines with J gene TRBJ1-1; D is uncertain. V lost 2 bases and J 3 bases, leaving 10 bases between the germline ends. The CDR3 contains 14 residues. The germline V gene has CDR1 SGHAT and CDR2 FQNNGV. Written as DNA, the CDR3 is TGTGCCAGCAGCTTAACGGTCCGGGACACTGAAGCTTTCTTT. Amino acid sequence: CASSLTVRDTEAFF.

This clonotype was detected only a few times. This chain links TRBV5-1 with TRBJ2-5; 7 bases align to TRBD2. The CDR3 extends over 16 amino acids. Losses at the gene ends were 0 bases for V and 1 base for J; bases not matched to a gene: 6. CDR1 is SGHRS and CDR2 is YFSETQ in the germline V gene. The CDR3 loop is CASSLGAAGIQETQYF. Here the CDR3 DNA reads TGCGCCAGCAGCTTGGGGGCAGCGGGGATCCAAGAGACCCAGTACTTC.

The table lists this clonotype with a few counts. V is TRBV27 and J is TRBJ2-7; D perhaps matches TRBD2 (5 bases). The CDR3 is 14 amino acids. V lost 5 bases and J 4 bases, leaving 15 bases between the germline ends. Germline V gene data show CDR1 as MNHEY and CDR2 as SMNVEV (reference sequence). CDR3 DNA sequence: TGTGCCAGCAGTGGGTTAGGAGGTAATTACGAGCAGTACTTC. Amino acids: CASSGLGGNYEQYF.

The table lists this clonotype with a few counts. The CDR3 sequence is CSASRGGPKETQYF. The CDR3 nucleotides are TGCAGTGCTAGTCGCGGGGGGCCCAAAGAGACCCAGTACTTC. This sequence joins TRBV20-1 and TRBJ2-5; 8 positions agree with TRBD2. Germline V gene data show CDR1 as DFQATT and CDR2 as SNEGSKA (reference sequence). CDR3 length: 14 residues. Trimming at V came to 3 bases and at J to 3 bases, leaving 6 bases not matched to a gene.

The gene calls are TRBV18 and TRBJ2-3, with D tentatively TRBD1 (6 bases). Germline CDR1 is KGHSH and CDR2 is LQKENI. This CDR3 has 16 residues. The V and J ends lost 3 bases and 6 bases respectively, with 19 bases between them. The CDR3 spells CASSPPGQSSGDTQYF. CDR3 in DNA: TGTGCCAGCTCACCCCCGGGACAATCGTCAGGGGATACGCAGTATTTT.